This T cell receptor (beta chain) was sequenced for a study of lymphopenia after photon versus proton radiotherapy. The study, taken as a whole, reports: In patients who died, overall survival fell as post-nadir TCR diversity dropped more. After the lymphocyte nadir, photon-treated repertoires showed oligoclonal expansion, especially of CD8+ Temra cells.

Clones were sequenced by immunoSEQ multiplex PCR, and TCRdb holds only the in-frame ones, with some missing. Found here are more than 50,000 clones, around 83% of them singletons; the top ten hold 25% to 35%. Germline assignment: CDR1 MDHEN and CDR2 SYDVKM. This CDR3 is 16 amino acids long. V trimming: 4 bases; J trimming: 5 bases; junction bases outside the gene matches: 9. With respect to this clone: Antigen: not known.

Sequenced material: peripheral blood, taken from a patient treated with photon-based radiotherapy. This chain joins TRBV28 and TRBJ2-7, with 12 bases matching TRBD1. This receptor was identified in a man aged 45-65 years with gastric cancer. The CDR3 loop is CASSSPGQGAFDEQYF. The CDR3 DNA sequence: TGTGCCAGCAGTTCACCGGGACAGGGGGCGTTCGACGAGCAGTACTTC.